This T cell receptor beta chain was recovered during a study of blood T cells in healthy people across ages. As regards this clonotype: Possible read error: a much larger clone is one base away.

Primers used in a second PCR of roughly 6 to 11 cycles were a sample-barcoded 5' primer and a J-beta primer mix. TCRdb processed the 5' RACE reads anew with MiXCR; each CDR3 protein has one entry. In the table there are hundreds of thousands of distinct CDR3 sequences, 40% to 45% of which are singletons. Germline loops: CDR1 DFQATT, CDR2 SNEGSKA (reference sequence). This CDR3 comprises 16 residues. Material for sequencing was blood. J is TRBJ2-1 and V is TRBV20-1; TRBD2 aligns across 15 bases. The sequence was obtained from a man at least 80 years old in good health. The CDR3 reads CGAQKGLAGGRGEQFF. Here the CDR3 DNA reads TGCGGTGCTCAAAAAGGACTAGCGGGAGGGCGTGGTGAGCAGTTCTTC.